This passage covers 21 T cell receptor beta chains from one sample sequenced in a study of shared clonotypes between healthy human individuals. This table comes from immunoSEQ multiplex PCR, and its TCRdb copy is limited to in-frame clones, with some not included. The sample carries about 960,000 clones, 70% to 85% recorded once. The sequenced material came from memory CD4+ T cells sorted from blood. The subset here: CD45RA-negative fraction. The receptors originated from a man aged 18 to 35 in good health.

The chain couples TRBV19 to TRBJ1-6, with D possibly TRBD1 on 6 matching bases. The CDR3 consists of 16 residues. V was cut by 0 bases and J by 7 bases, with 13 bases left in between. The germline CDR1 and CDR2 sequences are LNHDA and SQIVND (reference sequence). The chain's CDR3 is CASSIDHQGRNSPLHF. DNA for the CDR3: TGTGCCAGTAGTATAGATCATCAGGGGAGGAATTCACCCCTCCACTTT.

Notes on this clone: Other DNA sequences in this specimen translate into the identical CDR3. The chain is built from TRBV6-6 and TRBJ1-2; D remains unclear. The V gene's germline CDR1 is MNHNY and CDR2 SVGAGI (reference sequence). Deletions cut 5 bases from V and 2 bases from J, with 3 bases between. The CDR3 consists of 11 residues. CDR3 nucleotides: TGTGCCAGCAGTCTCAACTATGGCTACACCTTC. Its protein is CASSLNYGYTF.

The chain is built from TRBV4-3 and TRBJ1-3; D uncertain. The V gene's germline CDR1 is LGHNA and CDR2 YSLEER. The CDR3 runs 11 residues. V dropped 5 bases and J dropped 4 bases, with 3 bases sitting between them. The chain's CDR3 is CASSGGNTIYF. CDR3 bases: TGCGCCAGCAGCGGGGGAAACACCATATATTTT.

The rearrangement joins TRBV7-2 to TRBJ2-5; perhaps TRBD2 as D (5 bases). Trimming took off 4 bases at V and 1 base at J, with 7 bases between the two ends. Germline CDR1 and CDR2: SGHTA and FQGNSA. This CDR3 is built from 13 residues. In DNA, the CDR3 is TGTGCCAGCAGCTCACTAGTCCAAGAGACCCAGTACTTC. It codes for CASSSLVQETQYF.

This clone was found once. The chain has TRBV7-3 and TRBJ2-1; TRBD1 or TRBD2 may be the D gene (5 bases each). V gave up 1 base and J gave up 0 bases, with 10 bases separating them. This CDR3 is built from 16 residues. Germline CDR1 is SGHTA and CDR2 is FQGTGA. The CDR3 protein is CASSLRGTSSYNEQFF. The CDR3 region has the DNA TGTGCCAGCAGCTTAAGGGGGACGAGCTCCTACAATGAGCAGTTCTTC. The complete variable domain, with remaining parts taken from reference TRBV7-3 and TRBJ2-1, reads GAGVSQTPSNKVTEKGKYVELRCDPISGHTALYWYRQSLGQGPEFLIYFQGTGAADDSGLPNDRFFAVRPEGSVSTLKIQRTERGDSAVYLCASSLRGTSSYNEQFFGPGTRLTVL.

This clone has only a few counts. V gene TRBV9 combines with J gene TRBJ1-1; D might be TRBD1 (6 bases). The CDR3 covers 14 residues. V was shortened by 3 bases and J by 1 base, with 10 bases between the two germline ends. Germline values: CDR1 SGDLS, CDR2 YYNGEE. CDR3 protein: CASSADRSNTEAFF. In nucleotides, the CDR3 is TGTGCCAGCAGCGCGGACAGATCGAACACTGAAGCTTTCTTT.

V gene TRBV18 combines with J gene TRBJ2-7, with D perhaps TRBD2 (7 bases). The germline V gene encodes CDR1 KGHSH and CDR2 LQKENI. Trimming pared 3 bases from V and 11 bases from J, leaving 20 bases between. CDR3 length: 14 residues. The CDR3 loop reads CASSPNLAGATKYF. CDR3 bases: TGTGCCAGCTCACCCAACCTTGCGGGGGCCACTAAGTACTTC.

This sequence joins TRBV9 and TRBJ1-2; 7 nucleotides agree with TRBD1. The CDR3 runs 14 residues. Germline CDR1 and CDR2: SGDLS and YYNGEE. Trimming took 3 bases from V and 6 from J; bases not matched to a gene: 8. CDR3 protein: CASSDPQGINGYTF. For the CDR3, the DNA is TGTGCCAGCAGCGATCCACAGGGGATTAATGGCTACACCTTC.

The gene calls are TRBV27 and TRBJ1-6, with D maybe TRBD1 (5 bases). The ends were cut back, 0 bases at V and 9 bases at J, with 21 bases in the middle. The CDR3 has 18 residues. Germline V gene lookup returns CDR1 MNHEY and CDR2 SMNVEV (reference sequence). The CDR3 region has the DNA TGTGCCAGCAGTTTATCAAATGTTGCTCCGGGGAGGGGTTCACCCCTCCACTTT. Its translation: CASSLSNVAPGRGSPLHF.

The V gene is TRBV18, the J gene TRBJ2-4; unclear D gene. Germline V gives CDR1 KGHSH, CDR2 LQKENI. The CDR3 length is 15 residues. Trimming took off 4 bases at V and 0 bases at J, with 10 bases between the two ends. Here the CDR3 reads CASSLGSLAKNIQYF. The DNA for the CDR3 is TGTGCCAGCTCACTGGGCAGCCTAGCCAAAAACATTCAGTACTTC.

The V gene is TRBV6-1, the J gene TRBJ2-3; 9 nucleotides agree with TRBD2. CDR1 is MNHNS and CDR2 is SASEGT in the germline V gene. The CDR3 is 15 amino acids. V shed 2 bases, J shed 4 bases, and the junction held 4 bases outside the gene matches. The CDR3, as DNA: TGTGCCAGCAGTGAATTCGGGACTAGCTCAGATACGCAGTATTTT. Protein product: CASSEFGTSSDTQYF.

This clone appeared a few times. The chain carries TRBV11-3 and TRBJ1-3; D is unclear. The CDR3 totals 17 residues. V was cut by 3 bases and J by 1 base, with 16 bases left in between. Germline V gives CDR1 SGHNT, CDR2 YENEEA. The CDR3 nucleotides are TGTGCCAGCAGCTTGGACGGTGGATCGTCTTCTGGAAACACCATATATTTT. Encoded protein: CASSLDGGSSSGNTIYF.

The chain couples TRBV30 to TRBJ2-7; D is possibly TRBD1 (6 bases). V lost 1 base to trimming and J lost 4 bases, with 14 bases between them. The CDR3 runs to 14 residues. Germline lookup yields CDR1 GTSNPN and CDR2 SVGIG (reference sequence). Written as DNA, the CDR3 is TGTGCCTGGAGTGCACTCGGACAGCCTTACGAGCAGTACTTC. Its protein product is CAWSALGQPYEQYF. Using reference TRBV30 and TRBJ2-7 for the parts outside the CDR3, the full variable domain is SQTIHQWPATLVQPVGSPLSLECTVEGTSNPNLYWYRQAAGRGLQLLFYSVGIGQISSEVPQNLSASRPQDRQFILSSKKLLLSDSGFYLCAWSALGQPYEQYFGPGTRLTVT.

The chain carries TRBV9 and TRBJ2-1, with TRBD2 as a possible D gene (6 bases). The ends were cut back, 4 bases at V and 6 bases at J, with 14 bases in the middle. CDR3 length equals 14 residues. CDR1 and CDR2 from the germline V gene are SGDLS and YYNGEE. The CDR3 is CASSPREGGNEQFF. The CDR3 DNA reads as TGTGCCAGCAGCCCCCGTGAGGGAGGCAATGAGCAGTTCTTC.

The rearrangement joins TRBV5-1 to TRBJ1-2; D is undetermined. The CDR3 extends over 14 amino acids. Germline values: CDR1 SGHRS, CDR2 YFSETQ. The germline V and J ends were trimmed by 4 bases and 0 bases, with 10 bases remaining between them. The CDR3 is CASSRELANYGYTF. The CDR3 region has the DNA TGCGCCAGCAGCCGAGAATTAGCTAACTATGGCTACACCTTC. The variable domain in full, completed from reference TRBV5-1 and TRBJ1-2, reads KAGVTQTPRYLIKTRGQQVTLSCSPISGHRSVSWYQQTPGQGLQFLFEYFSETQRNKGNFPGRFSGRQFSNSRSEMNVSTLELGDSALYLCASSRELANYGYTFGSGTRLTVV.

This chain joins TRBV5-1 and TRBJ2-7, with a weak D call TRBD2 (5 bases). The CDR3 consists of 15 residues. The ends were cut back, 4 bases at V and 4 bases at J, with 18 bases in the middle. Germline CDR1 is SGHRS and CDR2 is YFSETQ. CDR3 sequence (DNA): TGCGCCAGCAGCCCGCGAGGGTCCGCCGGATACGAGCAGTACTTC. It codes for CASSPRGSAGYEQYF. Combining the CDR3 with reference TRBV5-1 and TRBJ2-7 gives the whole variable domain KAGVTQTPRYLIKTRGQQVTLSCSPISGHRSVSWYQQTPGQGLQFLFEYFSETQRNKGNFPGRFSGRQFSNSRSEMNVSTLELGDSALYLCASSPRGSAGYEQYFGPGTRLTVT.

V usage is TRBV5-1 and J usage is TRBJ2-7; 9 bases match TRBD2. The CDR3 extends over 15 amino acids. V was clipped by 0 bases and J by 4 bases; unmatched bases: 5. Germline-derived CDR1 and CDR2 are SGHRS and YFSETQ. The CDR3 DNA sequence: TGCGCCAGCAGCTTGGAAGCGGGGGGCAGGTACGAGCAGTACTTC. Amino acids: CASSLEAGGRYEQYF.

This clone was seen just once. The chain couples TRBV18 to TRBJ1-2, with no clear D. V was cut by 6 bases and J by 0 bases, with 11 bases left in between. The CDR3 is 14 amino acids. Germline CDR1 KGHSH, CDR2 LQKENI. In DNA, the CDR3 is TGTGCCAGCTCCCCCACGGATACTAACTATGGCTACACCTTC. Protein product: CASSPTDTNYGYTF.

The rearrangement links TRBV28 to TRBJ1-1; 7 bases agree with TRBD1. This CDR3 region has 16 residues. J lost 0 bases, V lost 7 bases, and 11 bases had no gene match. Germline V gene lookup returns CDR1 MDHEN and CDR2 SYDVKM. CDR3 bases: TGTGCCAGCAAAAGAGGGGGCGCTTCTCTGAACACTGAAGCTTTCTTT. It translates to CASKRGGASLNTEAFF.

The chain has TRBV27 and TRBJ2-3; no clear D gene. This CDR3 comprises 14 residues. Germline-derived CDR1 and CDR2 are MNHEY and SMNVEV (reference sequence). V gave up 6 bases and J gave up 4 bases, with 14 bases separating them. This CDR3 reads CASSNSGFPDTQYF. CDR3 DNA: TGTGCCAGCAGCAATAGTGGTTTCCCAGATACGCAGTATTTT.

The genes are TRBV5-8 and TRBJ2-3; the D gene is possibly TRBD1 (6 bases). V was shortened by 7 bases and J by 0 bases, with 15 bases between the two germline ends. The CDR3 totals 15 residues. Germline CDR1 is SGHTS and CDR2 is YDEGEE. Here the CDR3 reads CASGRTGHSTDTQYF. In DNA form, the CDR3 reads TGTGCCAGCGGCAGAACGGGACATAGCACAGATACGCAGTATTTT.